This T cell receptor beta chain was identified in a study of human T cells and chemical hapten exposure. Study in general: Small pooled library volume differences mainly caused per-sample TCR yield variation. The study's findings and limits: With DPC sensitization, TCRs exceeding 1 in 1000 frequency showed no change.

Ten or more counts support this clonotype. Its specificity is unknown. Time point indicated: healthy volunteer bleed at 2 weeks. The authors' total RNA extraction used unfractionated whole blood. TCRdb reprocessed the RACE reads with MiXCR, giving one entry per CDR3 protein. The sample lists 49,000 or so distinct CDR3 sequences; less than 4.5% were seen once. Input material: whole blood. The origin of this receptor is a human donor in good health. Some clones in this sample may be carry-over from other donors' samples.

CDR3: CASSSPGGSQPQHF. The CDR3 DNA follows: TGTGCCAGCAGTTCTCCGGGGGGTAGTCAGCCCCAGCATTTT. V gene TRBV27 combines with J gene TRBJ1-5; tentatively, D is TRBD1 (5 bases). The CDR3 has 14 residues. Trimming shortened V by 4 bases and J by 6 bases, and 13 bases separated the two germline ends. Germline-derived CDR1 and CDR2 are MNHEY and SMNVEV (reference sequence).